The rows below give T cell receptor beta chains drawn from one sample of a study of shared clonotypes between healthy human individuals. Sequencing used immunoSEQ multiplex PCR; TCRdb keeps in-frame clones, though not all of them. The data hold hundreds of thousands of clones, with around 96% observed a single time. Sequenced material: naive CD8+ T cells sorted from blood. The receptors stem from a woman in her twenties or thirties in good health. Both conserved end residues are part of each CDR3. Fields, in order: D gene, J gene, clone size, V gene, CDR3 protein, CDR3 DNA. The D gene is left open where the match is weak. Where a row states a size, it is once, few, many or the class of an expanded clone; other rows omit it.

D: -
J: TRBJ1-2
size: -
V: TRBV28
CDR3: CASTKMGGAGYTF
DNA: TGTGCCAGCACCAAGATGGGGGGGGCGGGCTACACCTTC

D: -
J: TRBJ2-7
size: once
V: TRBV7-8
CDR3: CASSSFSSEQYF
DNA: TGTGCCAGCAGCTCCTTTTCTTCCGAGCAGTACTTC

D: -
J: TRBJ1-5
size: -
V: TRBV28
CDR3: CASSLRRQLNQPQHF
DNA: TGTGCCAGCAGTTTAAGGCGCCAGCTCAATCAGCCCCAGCATTTT

D: -
J: TRBJ2-2
size: -
V: TRBV7-9
CDR3: CASSDTGTGELFF
DNA: TGTGCCAGCAGCGACACGGGGACCGGGGAGCTGTTTTTT

D: -
J: TRBJ2-7
size: -
V: TRBV5-6
CDR3: CASSFPTEFTYEQYF
DNA: TGTGCCAGCAGCTTCCCGACAGAGTTTACCTACGAGCAGTACTTC

D: -
J: TRBJ1-1
size: -
V: TRBV7-9
CDR3: CASSRLLGGENTEAFF
DNA: TGTGCCAGCAGCCGCCTGCTTGGGGGCGAGAACACTGAAGCTTTCTTT

D: -
J: TRBJ2-3
size: -
V: TRBV9
CDR3: CASSVGLVEDTQYF
DNA: TGTGCCAGCAGCGTAGGGTTAGTTGAAGATACGCAGTATTTT

D: -
J: TRBJ1-1
size: -
V: TRBV27
CDR3: CASSLIRGGTEAFF
DNA: TGTGCCAGCAGTTTAATACGGGGCGGCACTGAAGCTTTCTTT

D: TRBD2
J: TRBJ2-1
size: -
V: TRBV5-1
CDR3: CASSLSGPEQFF
DNA: TGCGCCAGCAGCCTTAGCGGGCCTGAGCAGTTCTTC

D: TRBD1
J: TRBJ1-2
size: -
V: TRBV27
CDR3: CASSLLGQGAIGYTF
DNA: TGTGCCAGCAGTTTGTTAGGACAGGGGGCGATCGGCTACACCTTC